The 16 T cell receptor beta chains below all came from one sample that was sequenced in a study of T cells in localized non-small cell lung cancer. The repertoire was sequenced with immunoSEQ multiplex PCR; TCRdb's copy has only in-frame clones and lacks some. There are 1,200 to 1,500 clones in the sample; 15% to 20% occur only once, and approximately 15% lies in the top ten. This material consisted of lung tumor tissue, taken before any cancer treatment. The receptors come from a female donor older than 55 with stage I squamous cell lung carcinoma.

This clone is medium-sized by share. The chain carries TRBV6-8 and TRBJ2-1; tentatively, D is TRBD1 (5 bases). V gave up 4 bases and J gave up 6 bases, with 19 bases separating them. This CDR3 is 16 amino acids long. CDR1 is MNHGY and CDR2 is SAAAGT in the germline V gene. The CDR3 DNA reads TGTGCCAGCAGTTCCCCAGGCCGACCCCAGGGCAATGAGCAGTTCTTC. Translation gives CASSSPGRPQGNEQFF.

This chain joins TRBV5-1 and TRBJ2-7; 9 bases fit TRBD2. The CDR3 totals 17 residues. Looked up from germline, CDR1 is SGHRS and CDR2 is YFSETQ. Losses at the gene ends were 4 bases for V and 2 bases for J; bases not matched to a gene: 13. The CDR3 here is CASSLPEGSGSPYEQYF. In DNA form, the CDR3 reads TGCGCCAGCAGCCTCCCCGAGGGTAGCGGGAGCCCCTACGAGCAGTACTTC.

This clone ranks as medium-sized. The chain links TRBV9 to TRBJ2-3; 14 positions match TRBD2. The V gene end was trimmed by 3 bases and the J gene end by 5 bases; junction bases not matched to a gene: 5. This CDR3 has 16 residues. The germline gives CDR1 SGDLS, CDR2 YYNGEE. The CDR3 spells CASSGGLAGEGDTQYF. The DNA for the CDR3 is TGTGCCAGCAGCGGGGGACTAGCGGGAGAGGGAGATACGCAGTATTTT.

The chain employs TRBV28 and TRBJ2-4, with D perhaps TRBD1 (5 bases). Between the trimmed V and J ends, which lost 6 bases and 9 bases, there was a span of 18 bases. Germline CDR1 reads MDHEN; CDR2 reads SYDVKM. The CDR3 has 14 residues. CDR3 nucleotide sequence: TGTGCCAGCAGCCCCCCCAGGGATGGGGCCATTCAGTACTTC. Translated, it gives CASSPPRDGAIQYF.

The rearrangement uses TRBV30 and TRBJ1-2, with no clear D. CDR1 is GTSNPN and CDR2 is SVGIG in the germline V gene (reference sequence). V lost 3 bases and J lost 11, with 16 bases in between. The CDR3 contains 12 residues. The CDR3 protein is CAWSRQVSLYTF. CDR3 bases: TGTGCCTGGAGCCGCCAGGTCTCCCTTTACACCTTC.

V usage is TRBV10-2 and J usage is TRBJ1-1; D is possibly TRBD1 (5 bases). This CDR3 comprises 14 residues. Germline loops: CDR1 WSHSY, CDR2 SAAADI. Trimming removed 8 bases from V and 1 base from J, with 14 bases in between. This CDR3 reads CASHDAQGNTEAFF. DNA of the CDR3: TGCGCCAGCCACGATGCGCAGGGGAACACTGAAGCTTTCTTT.

The chain employs TRBV5-1 and TRBJ2-3; 12 bases are a match to TRBD2. The CDR3 has 17 residues. The junction had 6 bases not matched to a gene; V was cut back by 2 bases and J by 2 bases. Germline loops: CDR1 SGHRS, CDR2 YFSETQ. CDR3 DNA sequence: TGCGCCAGCAGCTTCACCGGGACTAGCGGGTCCACAGATACGCAGTATTTT. Translating gives CASSFTGTSGSTDTQYF.

This clone is medium-sized (0.01 to 0.1%) in the sample. V and J are TRBV9 and TRBJ2-5; TRBD1 might be the D (5 bases). V was cut by 0 bases and J by 5 bases, with 14 bases left in between. The CDR3 is 15 residues long. Germline-derived CDR1 and CDR2 are SGDLS and YYNGEE. CDR3 in amino acids: CASSVGVGVPETQYF. In nucleotides, the CDR3 is TGTGCCAGCAGCGTAGGGGTAGGGGTCCCGGAGACCCAGTACTTC.

This clone is classed as medium-sized (0.01 to 0.1%). The chain couples TRBV11-3 to TRBJ2-1; 8 nucleotides line up with TRBD2. V lost 1 base and J lost 9; bases outside the gene matches: 11. The germline V gene has CDR1 SGHNT and CDR2 YENEEA. The CDR3 has 16 amino acids. For the CDR3, the DNA is TGTGCCAGCAGCTTAGGGAACGGGACTAGAGTGGGTGAGCAGTTCTTC. This gives the protein CASSLGNGTRVGEQFF.

This clone was detected only a few times. The chain joins TRBV9 to TRBJ2-1; 8 bases fit TRBD2. Germline assignment: CDR1 SGDLS and CDR2 YYNGEE. The CDR3 sequence is 13 residues long. The V gene end was trimmed by 5 bases and the J gene end by 8 bases; junction bases not matched to a gene: 6. CDR3 residues: CASSDGTRDEQFF. The DNA for the CDR3 is TGTGCCAGCAGTGACGGGACTAGGGATGAGCAGTTCTTC.

The chain uses TRBV19 and TRBJ2-7, with D tentatively TRBD1 (6 bases). Trimming stripped 5 bases from V and 2 bases from J, with 13 bases between. The CDR3 is 14 residues long. The germline V gene has CDR1 LNHDA and CDR2 SQIVND (reference sequence). The CDR3 is CASSDRTTTYEQYF. DNA of the CDR3: TGTGCCAGTAGTGACAGGACCACTACCTACGAGCAGTACTTC.

The J gene is TRBJ1-1, the V gene TRBV9; D gene ambiguous. CDR3 length: 14 residues. The germline V gene encodes CDR1 SGDLS and CDR2 YYNGEE. V was clipped by 3 bases and J by 7 bases, with 16 bases between them. The CDR3 loop is CASSAQERPLEAFF. The CDR3, as DNA: TGTGCCAGCAGCGCCCAAGAGCGGCCACTTGAAGCTTTCTTT.

The chain carries TRBV11-3 and TRBJ2-5; weak D call: TRBD2 (5 bases). From germline, CDR1 is SGHNT and CDR2 YENEEA. The CDR3 has 14 residues. The ends were cut back, 7 bases at V and 4 bases at J, with 16 bases in the middle. This chain's CDR3 is CASMGSGRRETQYF. CDR3 nucleotide sequence: TGTGCCAGCATGGGGTCGGGGAGACGAGAGACCCAGTACTTC.

This clone was seen only a few times. The rearrangement links TRBV9 to TRBJ2-2; the match to TRBD2 covers 9 bases. CDR1 is SGDLS, CDR2 YYNGEE, per germline. With V trimmed by 0 bases and J by 4 bases, 4 bases remained unmatched. The CDR3 totals 16 residues. CDR3 nucleotide sequence: TGTGCCAGCAGCGTAGAGCCTAGCGGGACCACCGGGGAGCTGTTTTTT. Translated, it gives CASSVEPSGTTGELFF.

This rearrangement joins TRBV19 to TRBJ1-1; D not resolved. The CDR3 length is 16 residues. Germline CDR1 is LNHDA and CDR2 is SQIVND (reference sequence). Trimming removed 2 bases from V and 1 base from J, with 14 bases in between. The DNA for the CDR3 is TGTGCCAGTAGTATACGGGCGAGCAAATCGAACACTGAAGCTTTCTTT. Translating gives CASSIRASKSNTEAFF.

By its share, this clone is medium-sized. This sequence joins TRBV11-3 and TRBJ2-3; D may be TRBD2 (5 bases). The V and J ends lost 2 bases and 7 bases respectively, with 13 bases between them. The CDR3 has 14 residues. Germline CDR1 SGHNT, CDR2 YENEEA. CDR3 nucleotide sequence: TGTGCCAGCAGCTTAACCCTTAGCGACCATACGCAGTATTTT. Residues: CASSLTLSDHTQYF.